Each of the 25 T cell receptor beta chains below was sequenced from the same sample in a study of a mutant IDH1 vaccine in newly diagnosed glioma (dated by TCRdb to about 2021). Antigens of these TCRs are unknown. The library was produced with the immunoSEQ multiplex PCR assay. TCRdb mirrors the immuneACCESS table, restricted to in-frame sequences. Some clones are absent from its copies; in checked studies, under half trace to an unresolved V gene, and the reason for the others is unknown. Within this sample are about 38,000 clones, with 80% to 90% of them counted one time only. The top ten clonotypes cover about 5.2% of the sample. In the paper's terms, the time point label means: week 23, last vaccination. A 20-mer mutant IDH1 peptide at 300 micrograms in Montanide made up each vaccine dose, which was injected subcutaneously together with topical imiquimod. The source was PBMCs, collected from a glioma patient whose treatment included an IDH1 peptide vaccine. These receptors all come from a man in his forties with glioma.

The rearrangement links TRBV19 to TRBJ2-4; 10 bases fit TRBD1. The CDR3 has 15 amino acids. Germline CDR1 reads LNHDA; CDR2 reads SQIVND (reference sequence). V lost 5 bases, J lost 8 bases, and 9 bases stayed unmatched. Here the CDR3 DNA reads TGTGCCAGTAGTCCCCGGACAGGGGGAACAGACATTCAGTACTTC. Protein sequence: CASSPRTGGTDIQYF.

This clone has only a few counts. The V gene is TRBV30, the J gene TRBJ1-1; TRBD1 matches 10 bases. This CDR3 spans 12 amino acids. V trimming: 3 bases; J trimming: 12 bases; junction bases outside the gene matches: 7. Germline assignment: CDR1 GTSNPN and CDR2 SVGIG (reference sequence). The CDR3: CAWRTGGGLTFF. The CDR3 DNA reads TGTGCCTGGAGGACAGGGGGCGGTCTGACTTTCTTT. Full variable domain (rest looked up from reference TRBV30 and TRBJ1-1): SQTIHQWPATLVQPVGSPLSLECTVEGTSNPNLYWYRQAAGRGLQLLFYSVGIGQISSEVPQNLSASRPQDRQFILSSKKLLLSDSGFYLCAWRTGGGLTFFGQGTRLTVV.

V and J are TRBV7-9 and TRBJ2-7; TRBD2 matches at 8 bases. Per germline, CDR1 SEHNR and CDR2 FQNEAQ (reference sequence). V trimming: 4 bases; J trimming: 6 bases; junction bases outside the gene matches: 8. The CDR3 contains 14 residues. The CDR3 here is CASSSPGLGFEQYF. The CDR3 DNA sequence: TGTGCCAGCAGCTCCCCGGGACTAGGGTTCGAGCAGTACTTC.

This chain uses TRBV19 with TRBJ2-7; TRBD2 is a possible D gene (6 bases). Germline V gives CDR1 LNHDA, CDR2 SQIVND (reference sequence). The length of the CDR3 is 14 residues. V lost 5 bases and J 3 bases, leaving 14 bases between the germline ends. CDR3 in amino acids: CASSLGGGDYEQYF. CDR3 coding DNA: TGTGCCAGTAGTCTGGGGGGAGGAGACTACGAGCAGTACTTC.

This clone was observed a single time. The chain employs TRBV7-2 and TRBJ2-5; D remains unclear. The assigned J gene may be wrong: the sequence end matches TRBJ2-7 better. In germline, CDR1 is SGHTA, CDR2 FQGNSA. This CDR3 has 11 residues. In nucleotides, the CDR3 is TGTGCCAGCAGCTTCAAACACGAGCAGTACTTC. Its translation is CASSFKHEQYF.

This clone was counted only a few times. V is TRBV4-1 and J is TRBJ1-3; tentatively, D is TRBD1 (5 bases). This CDR3 contains 17 residues. Per germline, CDR1 MGHRA and CDR2 YSYEKL. Trimming stripped 3 bases from V and 0 bases from J, with 15 bases between. The CDR3 region is CASSQGGLRSSGNTIYF. The CDR3 nucleotides read TGCGCCAGCAGCCAGGGGGGACTCCGGAGCTCTGGAAACACCATATATTTT.

The chain recombines TRBV6-5 with TRBJ1-1; D call uncertain. The CDR3 runs 15 residues. CDR1 is MNHEY and CDR2 is SVGAGI in the germline V gene. The ends were cut back, 0 bases at V and 5 bases at J, with 13 bases in the middle. The CDR3 bases are TGTGCCAGCAGTTACTCGAGTACTGGGAAGACTGAAGCTTTCTTT. It translates to CASSYSSTGKTEAFF.

This clone was counted once. The V and J genes are TRBV25-1 and TRBJ2-1, with 9 bases lining up with TRBD1. Trimming cost V 4 bases and J 0 bases; bases outside gene matches: 7. CDR1 MGHDK and CDR2 SYGVNS come from the germline V gene. This CDR3 is built from 17 residues. The CDR3 nucleotides read TGTGCCAGCAGTGCTCAACCGGGACAGGGCTCCTACAATGAGCAGTTCTTC. Translating it yields CASSAQPGQGSYNEQFF.

The V call is TRBV7-6, the J call TRBJ2-3, with 8 bases that match TRBD2. This CDR3 is built from 14 residues. The V segment lost 5 bases and the J segment 4 bases; nucleotides outside the gene matches: 5. The germline V gene encodes CDR1 SGHVS and CDR2 FNYEAQ. The CDR3 reads CASSDLAGADTQYF. For the CDR3, the DNA is TGTGCCAGCAGCGATCTAGCGGGCGCAGATACGCAGTATTTT.

Comments on this clone: This CDR3 is also generated by other DNA sequences in the sample. This chain uses TRBV7-9 with TRBJ2-1; 11 bases are a match to TRBD2. V lost 8 bases to trimming and J lost 4 bases; unmatched junction nucleotides: 13. CDR1 and CDR2 from the germline V gene are SEHNR and FQNEAQ (reference sequence). There are 17 residues in the CDR3. Here the CDR3 reads CASGGSGRAQSYNEQFF. The DNA of the CDR3 is TGTGCCAGCGGGGGTAGCGGGAGGGCCCAGTCTTACAATGAGCAGTTCTTC.

The V call is TRBV5-4, the J call TRBJ2-3; a possible D gene is TRBD2 (7 bases). V was cut by 4 bases and J by 4 bases, with 13 bases left in between. Germline CDR1 is SGHNT and CDR2 is YYREEE (reference sequence). The length of the CDR3 is 14 residues. The CDR3 DNA is TGTGCCAGCAGCCTTCGGGGGGCCCCAGATACGCAGTATTTT. Its translation is CASSLRGAPDTQYF.

This chain links TRBV27 with TRBJ2-7; TRBD1 matches 8 bases. The trim removed 5 bases at V and 4 bases at J, leaving 7 bases unmatched. Germline CDR1 and CDR2: MNHEY and SMNVEV (reference sequence). There are 14 residues in the CDR3. This CDR3 reads CASSPGQAPYEQYF. The CDR3 DNA reads TGTGCCAGCAGTCCGGGACAGGCCCCTTACGAGCAGTACTTC.

The rearrangement uses TRBV11-3 and TRBJ2-1; TRBD1 agrees at 11 bases. The CDR3 contains 15 residues. V was clipped by 5 bases and J by 7 bases; unmatched bases: 7. The V gene's germline CDR1 is SGHNT and CDR2 YENEEA. CDR3 sequence (DNA): TGTGCCAGCAGCCGAGCCGGGACAGGGGGGAATGAGCAGTTCTTC. It is translated as CASSRAGTGGNEQFF.

This clone was seen just once. The chain combines TRBV7-8 with TRBJ2-7; D gene ambiguous. Germline CDR1 and CDR2: SGHVS and FQNEAQ. The CDR3 has 15 amino acids. V was cut by 5 bases and J by 3 bases, with 17 bases left in between. The CDR3 region is CASSAEFEPSYEQYF. CDR3 DNA: TGTGCCAGCAGCGCCGAGTTTGAACCCAGCTACGAGCAGTACTTC.

V gene TRBV5-5 combines with J gene TRBJ2-1; 9 bases are shared with TRBD2. The CDR3 covers 16 residues. V gave up 3 bases and J gave up 3 bases; unmatched junction bases: 7. The germline V gene has CDR1 SGHKS and CDR2 YYEKEE (reference sequence). CDR3 sequence reads: CASSSIAGAHYNEQFF. The CDR3 DNA sequence: TGTGCCAGCAGCTCTATAGCGGGGGCCCACTACAATGAGCAGTTCTTC.

This clone was seen more than once but under ten times. V and J are TRBV7-2 and TRBJ1-5; no reliable D call. CDR1 is SGHTA, CDR2 FQGNSA, per germline. This CDR3 is built from 13 residues. The V end was cut by 6 bases, the J end by 1 base, with 7 bases between. The CDR3 region has the DNA TGTGCCAGCAGGTCCGAGAGCAATCAGCCCCAGCATTTT. Its translation: CASRSESNQPQHF. Full variable domain (outside the CDR3, taken from reference TRBV7-2 and TRBJ1-5): GAGVSQSPSNKVTEKGKDVELRCDPISGHTALYWYRQSLGQGLEFLIYFQGNSAPDKSGLPSDRFSAERTGGSVSTLTIQRTQQEDSAVYLCASRSESNQPQHFGDGTRLSIL.

The chain has TRBV2 and TRBJ1-2; D unclear. The CDR3 covers 16 residues. From germline, CDR1 is SNHLY and CDR2 FYNNEI. Deletions cut 4 bases from V and 3 bases from J, with 18 bases between. CDR3 nucleotide sequence: TGTGCCAGCAGTGTGAAGGCAGTCACGGTAGACTATGGCTACACCTTC. It encodes CASSVKAVTVDYGYTF.

The chain employs TRBV11-3 and TRBJ2-7; TRBD2 is a possible D gene (5 bases). This CDR3 is built from 10 residues. Germline assignment: CDR1 SGHNT and CDR2 YENEEA. The CDR3 region is CRAAGYEQYF. CDR3 coding DNA: TGTAGGGCCGCGGGTTACGAGCAGTACTTC. Using reference TRBV11-3 and TRBJ2-7 for the parts outside the CDR3, the full variable domain is EAGVVQSPRYKIIEKKQPVAFWCNPISGHNTLYWYLQNLGQGPELLIRYENEEAVDDSQLPKDRFSAERLKGVDSTLKIQPAELGDSAVYLCRAAGYEQYFGPGTRLTVT.

This clone was counted once. The chain carries TRBV13 and TRBJ2-1; D not resolved. V was shortened by 5 bases and J by 8 bases, with 7 bases between the two germline ends. CDR3 size: 11 residues. Germline V gene data show CDR1 as PRHDT and CDR2 as FYEKMQ (reference sequence). DNA of the CDR3: TGTGCCAGCAGCGCAAACCATGAGCAGTTCTTC. It is translated as CASSANHEQFF.

This clone was counted a few times. V is TRBV5-6 and J is TRBJ2-3; D is uncertain. The CDR3 length is 14 residues. Trimming shortened V by 0 bases and J by 7 bases, and 12 bases separated the two germline ends. CDR1 is SGHDT and CDR2 is YYEEEE in the germline V gene. The CDR3, as DNA: TGTGCCAGCAGCTTGGCCGGCACAGCCAATACGCAGTATTTT. This gives the protein CASSLAGTANTQYF.

The rearrangement links TRBV6-5 to TRBJ1-1, with D perhaps matching TRBD1 (6 bases). CDR1 and CDR2 from the germline V gene are MNHEY and SVGAGI. V lost 0 bases, J lost 4 bases, and 12 bases lay in between. The CDR3 covers 15 residues. CDR3 in amino acids: CASSYSGGPGTEAFF. As DNA, the CDR3 is TGTGCCAGCAGTTACTCGGGGGGGCCCGGCACTGAAGCTTTCTTT.

V usage is TRBV28 and J usage is TRBJ1-5; D possibly corresponds to TRBD1 (5 bases). The CDR3 has 16 residues. CDR1 MDHEN and CDR2 SYDVKM come from the germline V gene. Trimming took 0 bases from V and 4 from J, leaving 13 bases between them. The CDR3 spells CASSLWAGGGNQPQHF. CDR3 coding DNA: TGTGCCAGCAGTTTATGGGCGGGGGGAGGTAATCAGCCCCAGCATTTT. Using reference TRBV28 and TRBJ1-5 for the parts outside the CDR3, the full variable domain is DVKVTQSSRYLVKRTGEKVFLECVQDMDHENMFWYRQDPGLGLRLIYFSYDVKMKEKGDIPEGYSVSREKKERFSLILESASTNQTSMYLCASSLWAGGGNQPQHFGDGTRLSIL.

The chain carries TRBV9 and TRBJ2-5; 7 nucleotides line up with TRBD1. The CDR3 sequence is 13 residues long. Germline V gives CDR1 SGDLS, CDR2 YYNGEE. The V gene end was trimmed by 4 bases and the J gene end by 3 bases; junction bases not matched to a gene: 3. CDR3 sequence: CASSPTGKETQYF. The CDR3 DNA reads as TGTGCCAGCAGCCCGACAGGGAAAGAGACCCAGTACTTC.

The count of this clone is one. The chain recombines TRBV10-3 with TRBJ2-7, with D possibly TRBD1 on 6 matching bases. Trimming left V 10 bases short and J 3 bases short, with 19 bases between. This CDR3 region has 14 residues. CDR1 and CDR2 (germline): ENHRY, SYGVKD. The CDR3 reads CATVDRRDNYEQYF. The CDR3 region has the DNA TGTGCCACAGTGGACCGTCGGGACAACTACGAGCAGTACTTC.

This chain's CDR3 is CASSLGWTEAFF. Written as DNA, the CDR3 is TGTGCCAGCAGCTTAGGATGGACTGAAGCTTTCTTT. V and J are TRBV7-9 and TRBJ1-1; D not certain. CDR1 and CDR2 from the germline V gene are SEHNR and FQNEAQ (reference sequence). The V end lost 1 base, the J end lost 5 bases, and 5 bases lay between the germline ends. The CDR3 sequence is 12 residues long.